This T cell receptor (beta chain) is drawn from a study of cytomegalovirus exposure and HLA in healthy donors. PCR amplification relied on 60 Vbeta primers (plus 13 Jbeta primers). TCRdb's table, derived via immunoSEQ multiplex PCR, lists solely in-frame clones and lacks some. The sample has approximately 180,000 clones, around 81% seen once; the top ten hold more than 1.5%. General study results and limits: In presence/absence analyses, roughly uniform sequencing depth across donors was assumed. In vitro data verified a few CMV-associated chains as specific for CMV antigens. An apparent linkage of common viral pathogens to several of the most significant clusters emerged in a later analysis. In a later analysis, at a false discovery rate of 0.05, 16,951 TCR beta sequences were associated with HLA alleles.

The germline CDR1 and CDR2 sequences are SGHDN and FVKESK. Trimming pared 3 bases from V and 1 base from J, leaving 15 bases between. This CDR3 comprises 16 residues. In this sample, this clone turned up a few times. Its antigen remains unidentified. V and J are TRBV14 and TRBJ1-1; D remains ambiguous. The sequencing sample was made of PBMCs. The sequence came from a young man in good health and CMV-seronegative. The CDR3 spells CASSQPSDTWNTEAFF. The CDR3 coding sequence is TGTGCCAGCAGCCAGCCCTCTGACACTTGGAACACTGAAGCTTTCTTT.